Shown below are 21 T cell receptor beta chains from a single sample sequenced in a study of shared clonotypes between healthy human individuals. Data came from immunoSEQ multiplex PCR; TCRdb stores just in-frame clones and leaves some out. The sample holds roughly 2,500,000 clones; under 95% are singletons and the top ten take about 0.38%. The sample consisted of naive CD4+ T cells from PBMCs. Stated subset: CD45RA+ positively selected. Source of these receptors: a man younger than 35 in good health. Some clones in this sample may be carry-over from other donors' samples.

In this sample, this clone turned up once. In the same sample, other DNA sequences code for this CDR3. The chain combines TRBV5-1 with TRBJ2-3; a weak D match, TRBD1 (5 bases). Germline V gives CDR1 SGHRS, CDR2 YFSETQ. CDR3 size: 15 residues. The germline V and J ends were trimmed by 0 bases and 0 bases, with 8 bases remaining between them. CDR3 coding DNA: TGCGCCAGCAGCTTGGGTGGGGCTAGCACAGATACGCAGTATTTT. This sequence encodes CASSLGGASTDTQYF.

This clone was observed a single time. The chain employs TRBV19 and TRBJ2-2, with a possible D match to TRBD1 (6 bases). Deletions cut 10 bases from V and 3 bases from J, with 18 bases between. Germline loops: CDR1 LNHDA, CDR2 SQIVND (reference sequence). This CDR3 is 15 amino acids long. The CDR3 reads CATRYRVWDTGELFF. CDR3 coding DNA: TGTGCCACACGATACAGGGTATGGGACACCGGGGAGCTGTTTTTT.

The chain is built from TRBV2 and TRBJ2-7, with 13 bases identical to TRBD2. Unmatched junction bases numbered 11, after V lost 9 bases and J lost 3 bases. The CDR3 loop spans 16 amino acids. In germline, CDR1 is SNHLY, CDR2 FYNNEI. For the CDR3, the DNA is TGTGCCAGAACCGGACTAGCGGGAGCTAATGTCTACGAGCAGTACTTC. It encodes CARTGLAGANVYEQYF.

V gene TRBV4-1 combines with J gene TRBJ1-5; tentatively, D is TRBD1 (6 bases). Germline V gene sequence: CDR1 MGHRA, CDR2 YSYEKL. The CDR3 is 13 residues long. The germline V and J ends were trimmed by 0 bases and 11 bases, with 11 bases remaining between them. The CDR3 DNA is TGCGCCAGCAGCCAAGAAGGGGCAGGGGCCCAGCATTTT. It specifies CASSQEGAGAQHF.

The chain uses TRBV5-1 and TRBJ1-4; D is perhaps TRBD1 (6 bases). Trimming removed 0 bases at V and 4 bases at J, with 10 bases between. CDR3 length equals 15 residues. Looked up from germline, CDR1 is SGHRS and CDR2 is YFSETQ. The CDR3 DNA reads TGCGCCAGCAGCTTGGGGACAGCTATTAATGAAAAACTGTTTTTT. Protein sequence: CASSLGTAINEKLFF. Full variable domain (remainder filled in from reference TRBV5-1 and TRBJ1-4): KAGVTQTPRYLIKTRGQQVTLSCSPISGHRSVSWYQQTPGQGLQFLFEYFSETQRNKGNFPGRFSGRQFSNSRSEMNVSTLELGDSALYLCASSLGTAINEKLFFGSGTQLSVL.

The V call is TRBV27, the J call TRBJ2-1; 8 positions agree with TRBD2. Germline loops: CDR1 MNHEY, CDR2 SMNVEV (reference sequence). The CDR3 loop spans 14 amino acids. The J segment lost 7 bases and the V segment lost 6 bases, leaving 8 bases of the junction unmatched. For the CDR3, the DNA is TGTGCCAGCAGCTCGAGCGGGAGAGGGAATGAGCAGTTCTTC. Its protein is CASSSSGRGNEQFF.

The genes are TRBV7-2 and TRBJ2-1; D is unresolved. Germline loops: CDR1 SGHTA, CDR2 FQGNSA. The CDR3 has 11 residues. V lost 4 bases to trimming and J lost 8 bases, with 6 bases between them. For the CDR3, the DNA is TGTGCCAGCAGCTACCTGGATGAGCAGTTCTTC. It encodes CASSYLDEQFF.

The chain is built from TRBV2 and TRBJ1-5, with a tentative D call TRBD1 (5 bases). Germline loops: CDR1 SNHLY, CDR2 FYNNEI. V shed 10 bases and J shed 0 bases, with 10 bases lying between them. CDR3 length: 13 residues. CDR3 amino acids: CATGLYSNQPQHF. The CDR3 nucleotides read TGTGCCACAGGGCTTTATAGCAATCAGCCCCAGCATTTT.

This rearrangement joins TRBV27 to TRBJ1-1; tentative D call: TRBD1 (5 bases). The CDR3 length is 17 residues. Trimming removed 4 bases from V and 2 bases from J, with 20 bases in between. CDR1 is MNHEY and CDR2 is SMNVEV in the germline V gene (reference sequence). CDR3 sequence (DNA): TGTGCCAGCAGTTCTCGCTCCAACAGGATGGATAACACTGAAGCTTTCTTT. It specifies CASSSRSNRMDNTEAFF.

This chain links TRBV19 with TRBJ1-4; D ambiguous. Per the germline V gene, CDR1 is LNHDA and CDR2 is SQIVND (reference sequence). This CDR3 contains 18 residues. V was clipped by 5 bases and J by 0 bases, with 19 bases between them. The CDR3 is CASSPIGSSLTTNEKLFF. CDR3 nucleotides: TGTGCCAGTAGTCCAATCGGTTCTAGTTTGACAACTAATGAAAAACTGTTTTTT.

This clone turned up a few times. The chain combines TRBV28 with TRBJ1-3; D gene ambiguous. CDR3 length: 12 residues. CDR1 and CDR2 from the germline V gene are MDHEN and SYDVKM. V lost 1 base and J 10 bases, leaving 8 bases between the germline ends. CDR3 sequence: CASSLSAGTIYF. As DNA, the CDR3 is TGTGCCAGCAGTTTATCGGCTGGAACCATATATTTT. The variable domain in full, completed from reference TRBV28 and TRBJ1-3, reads DVKVTQSSRYLVKRTGEKVFLECVQDMDHENMFWYRQDPGLGLRLIYFSYDVKMKEKGDIPEGYSVSREKKERFSLILESASTNQTSMYLCASSLSAGTIYFGEGSWLTVV.

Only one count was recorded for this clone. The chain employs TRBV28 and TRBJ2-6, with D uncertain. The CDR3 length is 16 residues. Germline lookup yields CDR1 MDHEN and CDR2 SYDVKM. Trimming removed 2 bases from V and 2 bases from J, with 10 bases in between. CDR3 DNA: TGTGCCAGCAGTTTAAGGTTAGGAACTGGGGCCAACGTCCTGACTTTC. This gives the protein CASSLRLGTGANVLTF. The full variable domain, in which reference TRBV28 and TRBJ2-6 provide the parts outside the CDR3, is DVKVTQSSRYLVKRTGEKVFLECVQDMDHENMFWYRQDPGLGLRLIYFSYDVKMKEKGDIPEGYSVSREKKERFSLILESASTNQTSMYLCASSLRLGTGANVLTFGAGSRLTVL.

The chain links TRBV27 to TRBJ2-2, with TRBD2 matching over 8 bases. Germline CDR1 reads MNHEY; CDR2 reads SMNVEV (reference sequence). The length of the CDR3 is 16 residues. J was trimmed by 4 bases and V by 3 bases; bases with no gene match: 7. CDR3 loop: CASSFDWREATGELFF. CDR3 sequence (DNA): TGTGCCAGCAGTTTTGACTGGCGGGAGGCCACCGGGGAGCTGTTTTTT.

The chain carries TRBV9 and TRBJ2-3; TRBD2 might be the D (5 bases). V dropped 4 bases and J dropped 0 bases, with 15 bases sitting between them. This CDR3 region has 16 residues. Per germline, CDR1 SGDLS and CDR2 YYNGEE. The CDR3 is CASSQRLSLSTDTQYF. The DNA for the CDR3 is TGTGCCAGCAGCCAGCGGTTGTCCCTCAGCACAGATACGCAGTATTTT.

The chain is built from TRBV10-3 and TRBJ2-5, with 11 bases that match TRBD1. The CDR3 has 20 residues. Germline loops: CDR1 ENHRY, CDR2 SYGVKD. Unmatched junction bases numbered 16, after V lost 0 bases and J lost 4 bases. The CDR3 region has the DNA TGTGCCATCAGTGAGTCCACCCCTGGGACAGGGGGTCGTGAGTCAGAGACCCAGTACTTC. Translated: CAISESTPGTGGRESETQYF.

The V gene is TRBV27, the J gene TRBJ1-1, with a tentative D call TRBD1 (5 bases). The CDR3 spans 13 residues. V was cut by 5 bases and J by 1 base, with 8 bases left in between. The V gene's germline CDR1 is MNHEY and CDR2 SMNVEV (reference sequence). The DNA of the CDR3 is TGTGCCAGCAGTCCCCAGGGGAACACTGAAGCTTTCTTT. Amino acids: CASSPQGNTEAFF.

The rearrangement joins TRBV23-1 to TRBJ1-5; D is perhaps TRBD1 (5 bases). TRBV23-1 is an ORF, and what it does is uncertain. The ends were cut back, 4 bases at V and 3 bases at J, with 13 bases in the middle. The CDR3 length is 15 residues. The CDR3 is CASSLLVQDNQPQHF. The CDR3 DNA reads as TGCGCCAGCAGTCTGCTCGTACAGGACAATCAGCCCCAGCATTTT.

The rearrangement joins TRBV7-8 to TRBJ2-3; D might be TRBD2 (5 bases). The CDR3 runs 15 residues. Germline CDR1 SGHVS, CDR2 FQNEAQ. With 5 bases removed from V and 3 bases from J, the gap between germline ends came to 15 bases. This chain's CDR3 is CASSPPGFGTDTQYF. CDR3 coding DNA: TGTGCCAGCAGCCCCCCGGGGTTTGGGACAGATACGCAGTATTTT. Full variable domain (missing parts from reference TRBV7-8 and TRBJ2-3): GAGVSQSPRYKVAKRGQDVALRCDPISGHVSLFWYQQALGQGPEFLTYFQNEAQLDKSGLPSDRFFAERPEGSVSTLKIQRTQQEDSAVYLCASSPPGFGTDTQYFGPGTRLTVL.

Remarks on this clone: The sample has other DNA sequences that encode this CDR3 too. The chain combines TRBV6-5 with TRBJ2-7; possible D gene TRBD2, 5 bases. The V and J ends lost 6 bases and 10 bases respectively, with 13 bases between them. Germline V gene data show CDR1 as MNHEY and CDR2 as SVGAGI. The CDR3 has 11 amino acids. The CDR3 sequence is CASSYGGKQYF. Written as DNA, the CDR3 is TGTGCCAGCAGCTACGGAGGTAAACAGTACTTC.

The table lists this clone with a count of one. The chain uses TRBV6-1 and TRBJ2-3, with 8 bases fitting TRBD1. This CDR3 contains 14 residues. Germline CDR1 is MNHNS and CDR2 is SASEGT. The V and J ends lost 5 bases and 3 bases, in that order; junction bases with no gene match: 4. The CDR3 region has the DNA TGTGCCAGCAGTCGGCAGGGGGCTACAGATACGCAGTATTTT. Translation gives CASSRQGATDTQYF.

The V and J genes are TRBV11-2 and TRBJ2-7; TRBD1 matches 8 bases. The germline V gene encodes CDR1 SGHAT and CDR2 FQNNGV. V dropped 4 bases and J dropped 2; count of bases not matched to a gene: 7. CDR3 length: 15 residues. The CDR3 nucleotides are TGTGCCAGCAGCTGGGCCGGACAGGGCCCCTACGAGCAGTACTTC. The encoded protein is CASSWAGQGPYEQYF.